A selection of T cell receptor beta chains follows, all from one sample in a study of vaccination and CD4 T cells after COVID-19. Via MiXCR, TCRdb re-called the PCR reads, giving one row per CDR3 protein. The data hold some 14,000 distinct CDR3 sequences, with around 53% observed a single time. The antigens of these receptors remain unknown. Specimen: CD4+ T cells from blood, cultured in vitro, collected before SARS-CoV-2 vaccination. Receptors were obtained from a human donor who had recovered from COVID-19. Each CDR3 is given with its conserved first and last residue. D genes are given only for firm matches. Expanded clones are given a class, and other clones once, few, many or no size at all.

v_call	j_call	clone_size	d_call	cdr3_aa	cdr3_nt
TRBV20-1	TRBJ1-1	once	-	CSASTEAPRNTEAFF	TGCAGTGCTAGCACCGAGGCCCCACGGAACACTGAAGCTTTCTTT
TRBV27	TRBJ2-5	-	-	CASSTEGGTQYF	TGTGCCAGCAGTACAGAGGGCGGGACCCAGTACTTC
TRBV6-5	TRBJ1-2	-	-	CASSYEVNYGYTF	TGTGCCAGCAGTTACGAGGTGAACTATGGCTACACCTTC
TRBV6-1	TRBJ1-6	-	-	CASKRGPNRRVGSPLHF	TGTGCCAGCAAACGAGGGCCGAACAGGAGGGTTGGCTCACCCCTCCACTTT
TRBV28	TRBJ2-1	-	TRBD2	CASSSGTSGRGGVNEQFF	TGTGCCAGCAGTTCAGGGACTAGCGGGAGAGGTGGAGTCAATGAGCAGTTCTTC
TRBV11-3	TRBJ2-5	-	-	CASSASRTGREETQYF	TGTGCCAGCAGCGCGTCCCGGACAGGGAGGGAGGAGACCCAGTACTTC
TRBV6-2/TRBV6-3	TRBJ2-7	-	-	CASEQRYPYEQYF	TGTGCCAGTGAACAGCGGTATCCCTACGAGCAGTACTTC
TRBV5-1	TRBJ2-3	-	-	CASSSTAQPVLDTQYF	TGCGCCAGCAGCTCGACGGCGCAGCCCGTACTCGATACGCAGTATTTT
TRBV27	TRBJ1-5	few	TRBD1	CASSLLDRGSNQPQHF	TGTGCCAGCAGTTTATTGGACAGGGGTAGCAATCAGCCCCAGCATTTT
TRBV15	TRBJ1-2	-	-	CATSRGREDYGYTF	TGTGCCACCAGCAGAGGCAGGGAGGACTATGGCTACACCTTC
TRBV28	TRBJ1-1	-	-	CASSWGGLNTEAFF	TGTGCCAGCAGTTGGGGGGGCCTGAACACTGAAGCTTTCTTT
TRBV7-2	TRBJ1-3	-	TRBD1	CASSPRQGNSGNTIYF	TGTGCCAGCAGCCCGAGACAGGGCAACTCTGGAAACACCATATATTTT
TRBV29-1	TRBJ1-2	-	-	CSVGGGPTNYGYTF	TGCAGCGTCGGGGGAGGGCCGACTAACTATGGCTACACCTTC
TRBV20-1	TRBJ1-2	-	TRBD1	CSAATGNYGYTF	TGCAGTGCTGCGACAGGGAACTATGGCTACACCTTC
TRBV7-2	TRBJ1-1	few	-	CASSPTRSQGTEAFF	TGTGCCAGCAGCCCCACCCGGTCTCAGGGCACTGAAGCTTTCTTT
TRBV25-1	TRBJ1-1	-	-	CASSPEGQGRVNTEAFF	TGTGCCAGCAGTCCGGAAGGGCAGGGGCGCGTGAACACTGAAGCTTTCTTT
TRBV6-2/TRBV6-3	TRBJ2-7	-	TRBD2	CASRLSGTSGSGTYEQYF	TGTGCCAGCAGGCTCTCCGGGACTAGCGGGAGCGGTACCTACGAGCAGTACTTC
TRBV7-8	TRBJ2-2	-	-	CASSLGRNTGELFF	TGTGCCAGCAGCTTGGGGCGGAACACCGGGGAGCTGTTTTTT
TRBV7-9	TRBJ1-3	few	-	CASSRHGNTIYF	TGTGCCAGCAGCAGACACGGAAACACCATATATTTT
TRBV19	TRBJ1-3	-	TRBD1	CASSSTGTDGNTIYF	TGTGCCAGTAGTAGTACCGGGACAGACGGAAACACCATATATTTT
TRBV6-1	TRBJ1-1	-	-	CASSEIGFTEAFF	TGTGCCAGCAGTGAGATAGGGTTCACTGAAGCTTTCTTT
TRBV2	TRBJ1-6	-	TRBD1	CASNAGGDPPANSPLHF	TGTGCCAGCAATGCAGGGGGCGACCCCCCGGCGAATTCACCCCTCCACTTT
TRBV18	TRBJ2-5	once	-	CASSSGTNRRQETQYF	TGTGCCAGCTCCTCCGGGACAAACAGGAGGCAAGAGACCCAGTACTTC
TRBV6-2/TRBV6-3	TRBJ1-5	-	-	CASSSPSRPQHF	TGTGCCAGCAGTTCCCCGAGTCGGCCCCAGCATTTT
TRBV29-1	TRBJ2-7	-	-	CSVGPGLLSYEQYF	TGCAGCGTCGGTCCGGGACTTCTCTCCTACGAGCAGTACTTC
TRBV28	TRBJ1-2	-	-	CASSTPTLTSDYGYTF	TGTGCCAGCTCCACTCCAACCCTCACCTCGGACTATGGCTACACCTTC
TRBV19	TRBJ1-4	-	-	CASRFEVGEKLFF	TGTGCCAGTAGATTTGAGGTCGGTGAAAAACTGTTTTTT
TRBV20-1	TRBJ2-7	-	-	CSARDQKRNPSYEQYF	TGCAGTGCTAGAGATCAGAAGCGGAACCCCTCCTACGAGCAGTACTTC